This TCR beta chain derives from a study of control samples from healthy donors and cancer patients. Profiled with immunoSEQ multiplex PCR; TCRdb holds only in-frame clones, not every one. The sample includes under 450,000 clones, 90% of them seen just once. Sequencing was performed on PBMCs. The TCR was taken from a man aged 40-50 years with head and neck cancer.

The CDR3 DNA follows: TGTGCCAGCTCACCAAGACAGACAGAAGAAGCTTTCTTT. This codes for CASSPRQTEEAFF. This chain links TRBV18 with TRBJ1-1, with D perhaps matching TRBD1 (5 bases). The CDR3 contains 13 residues. V lost 2 bases, J lost 8 bases, and 12 bases lay in between. The V gene's germline CDR1 is KGHSH and CDR2 LQKENI.